This T cell receptor beta chain was observed in a study of blood T cell repertoires in COVID-19. This clone was picked up one time. Individuals aged about 18 to 89 years were recruited from roughly 22 US areas. As processed by the authors: It was from reference gene primer amplification that nucleated cell counts were estimated. Generated by immunoSEQ multiplex PCR, the TCRdb table keeps only in-frame clones and is missing some. V, J and clone size are taken as reported in that table, and D and trimming were inferred from the DNA itself. The sample lists about 370,000 clones, over 75% occurring once. Trimming took 2 bases from V and 0 from J, leaving 5 bases between them. The germline V gene encodes CDR1 SGHRS and CDR2 YFSETQ. The CDR3 has 13 amino acids.

The clonotype originates from a man younger than 35 who had recovered from COVID-19. V gene TRBV5-1 combines with J gene TRBJ1-2; the D is unclear. The sequenced material came from PBMCs or T cells enriched from blood (not recorded which). In nucleotides, the CDR3 is TGCGCCAGCAGCTTAGGAGCTAACTATGGCTACACCTTC. Translating it yields CASSLGANYGYTF.